This T cell receptor (beta chain) was identified during a study of blood T cell repertoires in COVID-19. Study in general: Acute-phase and convalescent COVID-19 samples originated in the United States, Italy and Spain. PBMCs, B-cell-depleted T cells, or T cells provided the cDNA or gDNA that made up the material.

The CDR3 runs 15 residues. V shed 4 bases and J 3 bases; nucleotides not matched to a gene: 7. Germline values: CDR1 SGHAT, CDR2 FQNNGV. In the study's own analysis: Nucleated cell number was recorded as an estimate derived from reference gene primer amplification. The protocol was immunoSEQ multiplex PCR, while the TCRdb copy is restricted to in-frame clones and leaves out a portion. That table gives V, J and clone size, and the DNA gave D and trimming. The data hold some 240,000 clones, with less than 90% observed a single time. Sample: peripheral blood. This TCR was recovered from a woman in her thirties or forties who had recovered from COVID-19. This chain joins TRBV11-2 and TRBJ2-5; 8 bases are shared with TRBD1. CDR3 in DNA: TGTGCCAGCAGCTCGGGACCGGACAGGGAAGAGACCCAGTACTTC. Its protein product is CASSSGPDREETQYF.